The 3 T cell receptor beta chains in this list originate from one sample, sequenced in a study of shared T cell receptors in the human thymus. TCRdb keeps only in-frame clones here, not all; method: immunoSEQ multiplex PCR. The profile shows about 660,000 clones, around 87% of them singletons. These data were also reused for a study on human thymus T cells.

Input material: thymocytes. These receptors all come from a boy in the first two years of life with a congenital heart defect.

This chain connects TRBV6-5 to TRBJ1-4; the D gene is possibly TRBD1 (6 bases). The germline V gene encodes CDR1 MNHEY and CDR2 SVGAGI. The CDR3 loop spans 15 amino acids. The V end lost 5 bases, the J end lost 8 bases, and 18 bases lay between the germline ends. The CDR3 is CASSVEQGSWEKLFF. CDR3 in DNA: TGTGCCAGCAGTGTAGAACAGGGCTCTTGGGAAAAACTGTTTTTT.

This clone was detected once. The chain couples TRBV15 to TRBJ1-5; 10 nucleotides match TRBD1. This CDR3 region has 19 residues. Unmatched junction bases numbered 20, after V lost 5 bases and J lost 7 bases. Germline V gene lookup returns CDR1 LNHNV and CDR2 YYDKDF (reference sequence). The DNA for the CDR3 is TGTGCCACCAGCCTAAAAGCCAAGGACAGGGGGATTTCGAGCCAGCCCCAGCATTTT. This sequence encodes CATSLKAKDRGISSQPQHF.

V is TRBV29-1 and J is TRBJ2-2; weak D call: TRBD1 (6 bases). Trimming removed 3 bases at V and 6 bases at J, with 8 bases between. The CDR3 length is 12 residues. The germline V gene encodes CDR1 SQVTM and CDR2 ANQGSEA. The CDR3 bases are TGCAGCGTTGATGAGGGGGCCGGGGAGCTGTTTTTT. This translates into CSVDEGAGELFF.